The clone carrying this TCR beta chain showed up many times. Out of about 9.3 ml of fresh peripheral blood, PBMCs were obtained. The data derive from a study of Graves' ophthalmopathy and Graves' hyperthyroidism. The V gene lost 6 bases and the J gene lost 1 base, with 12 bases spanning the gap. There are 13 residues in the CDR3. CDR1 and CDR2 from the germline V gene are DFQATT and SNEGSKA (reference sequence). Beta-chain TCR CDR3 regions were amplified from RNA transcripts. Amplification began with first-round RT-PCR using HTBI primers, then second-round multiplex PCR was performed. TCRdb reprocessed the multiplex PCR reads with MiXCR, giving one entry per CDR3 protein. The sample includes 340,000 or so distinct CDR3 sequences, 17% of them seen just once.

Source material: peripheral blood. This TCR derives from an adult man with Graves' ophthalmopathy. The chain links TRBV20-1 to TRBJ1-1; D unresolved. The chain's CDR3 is CSAGEDGNTEAFF. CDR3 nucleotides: TGCAGTGCGGGTGAGGACGGGAACACTGAAGCTTTCTTT.